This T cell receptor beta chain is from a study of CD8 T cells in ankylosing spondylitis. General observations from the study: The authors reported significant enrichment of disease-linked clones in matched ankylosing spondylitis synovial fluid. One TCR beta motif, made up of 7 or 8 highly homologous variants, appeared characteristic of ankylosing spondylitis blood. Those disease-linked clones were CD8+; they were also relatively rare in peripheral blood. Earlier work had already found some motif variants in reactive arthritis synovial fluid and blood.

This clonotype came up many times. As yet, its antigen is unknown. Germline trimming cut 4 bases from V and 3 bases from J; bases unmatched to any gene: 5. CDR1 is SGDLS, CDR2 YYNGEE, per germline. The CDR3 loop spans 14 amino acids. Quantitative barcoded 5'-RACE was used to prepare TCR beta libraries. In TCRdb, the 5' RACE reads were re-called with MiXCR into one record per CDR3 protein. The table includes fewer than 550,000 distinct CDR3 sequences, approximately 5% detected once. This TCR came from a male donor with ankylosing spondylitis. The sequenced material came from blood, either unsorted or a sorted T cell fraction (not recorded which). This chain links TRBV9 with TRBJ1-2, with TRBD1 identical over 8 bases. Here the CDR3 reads CASSFDRGDYGYTF. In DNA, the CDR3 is TGTGCCAGCAGCTTTGACAGGGGCGACTATGGCTACACCTTC. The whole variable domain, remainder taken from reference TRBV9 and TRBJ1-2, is DSGVTQTPKHLITATGQRVTLRCSPRSGDLSVYWYQQSLDQGLQFLIQYYNGEERAKGNILERFSAQQFPDLHSELNLSSLELGDSALYFCASSFDRGDYGYTFGSGTRLTVV.